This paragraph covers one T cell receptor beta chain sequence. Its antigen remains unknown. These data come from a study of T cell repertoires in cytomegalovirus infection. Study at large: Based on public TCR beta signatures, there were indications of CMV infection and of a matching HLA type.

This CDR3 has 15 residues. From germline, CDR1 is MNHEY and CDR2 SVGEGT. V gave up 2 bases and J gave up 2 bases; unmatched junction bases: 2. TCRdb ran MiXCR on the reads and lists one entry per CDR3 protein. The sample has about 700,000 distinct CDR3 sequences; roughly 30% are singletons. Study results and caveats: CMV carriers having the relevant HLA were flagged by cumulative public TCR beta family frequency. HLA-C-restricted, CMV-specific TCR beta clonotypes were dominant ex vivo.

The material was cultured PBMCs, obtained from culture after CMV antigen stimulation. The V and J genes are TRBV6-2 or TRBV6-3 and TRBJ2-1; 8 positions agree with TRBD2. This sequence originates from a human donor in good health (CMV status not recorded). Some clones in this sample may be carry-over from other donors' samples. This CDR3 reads CASSYKGLAYNEQFF. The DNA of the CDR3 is TGTGCCAGCAGTTACAAGGGACTAGCCTACAATGAGCAGTTCTTC.